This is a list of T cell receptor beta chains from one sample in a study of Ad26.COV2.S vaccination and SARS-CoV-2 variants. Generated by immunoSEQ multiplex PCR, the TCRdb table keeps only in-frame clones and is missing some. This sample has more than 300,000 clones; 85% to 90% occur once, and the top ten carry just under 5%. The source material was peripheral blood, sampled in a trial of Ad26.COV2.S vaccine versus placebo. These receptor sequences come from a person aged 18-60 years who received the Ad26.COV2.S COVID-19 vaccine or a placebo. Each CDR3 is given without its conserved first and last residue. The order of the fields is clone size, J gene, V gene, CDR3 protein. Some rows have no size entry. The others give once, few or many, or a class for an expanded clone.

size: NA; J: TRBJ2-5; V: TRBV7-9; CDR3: ASSSTVQETQY
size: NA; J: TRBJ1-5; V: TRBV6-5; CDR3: ASRPGTFNQPQH
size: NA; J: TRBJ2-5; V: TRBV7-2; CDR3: ASSLDREETQY
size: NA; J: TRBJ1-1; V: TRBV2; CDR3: ASRDRGRNTEAF
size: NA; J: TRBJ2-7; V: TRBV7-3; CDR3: ASSLTTSGGQKY
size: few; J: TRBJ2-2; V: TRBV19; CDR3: ASTKEGVLTGELF
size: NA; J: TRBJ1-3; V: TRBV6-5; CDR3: ASRLGQSGNTIY
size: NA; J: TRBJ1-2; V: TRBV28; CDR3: ASRKQGGFGGYT
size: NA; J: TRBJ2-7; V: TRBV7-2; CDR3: ASSLGPGRSSYEQY
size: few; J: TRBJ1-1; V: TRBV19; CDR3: ASSIVDRNTEAF
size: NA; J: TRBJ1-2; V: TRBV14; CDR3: ASSWDSNYGYT
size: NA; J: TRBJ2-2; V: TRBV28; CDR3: ASSWGGTGGGELF
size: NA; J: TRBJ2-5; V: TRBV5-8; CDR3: ASSLGRGRETQY
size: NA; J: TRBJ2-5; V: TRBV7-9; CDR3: ASRSVDGEKETQY
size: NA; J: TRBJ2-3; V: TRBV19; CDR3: ASGTDLLGTGVTDTQY
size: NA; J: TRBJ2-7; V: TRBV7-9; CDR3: ASSLTRGGWEQY
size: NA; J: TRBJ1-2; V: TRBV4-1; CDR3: ASSPEGARHGYT
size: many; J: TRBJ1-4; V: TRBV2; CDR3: ASGTENEKLF
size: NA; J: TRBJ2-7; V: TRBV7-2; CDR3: ASSLNLISYEQY
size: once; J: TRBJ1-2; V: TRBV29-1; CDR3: SALLRDPHGYT
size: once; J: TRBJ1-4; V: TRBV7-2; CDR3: ASSLVGGEGEKLF
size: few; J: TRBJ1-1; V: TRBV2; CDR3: ASSVENGGGEAF
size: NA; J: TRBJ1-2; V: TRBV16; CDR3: ASSQSLNAYGYT
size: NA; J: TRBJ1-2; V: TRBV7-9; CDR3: ASSLDRKLWGYT
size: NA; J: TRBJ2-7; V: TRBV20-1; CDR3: SASDRSSYEQY
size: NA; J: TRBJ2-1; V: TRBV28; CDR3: ASSFSGGLYNEQF
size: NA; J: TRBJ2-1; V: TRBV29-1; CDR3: SVILGLAGGEQF
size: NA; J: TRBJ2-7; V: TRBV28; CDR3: ASSLPGTSSYEQY
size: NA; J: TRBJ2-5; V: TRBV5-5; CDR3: ASSLGGLAQAGTQY
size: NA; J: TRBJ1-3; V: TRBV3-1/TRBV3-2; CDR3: ASSQGSPISGNTIY
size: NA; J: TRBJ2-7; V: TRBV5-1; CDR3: ASSLWSSSYEQY
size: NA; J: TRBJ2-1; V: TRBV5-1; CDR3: ASSEGQGVYNEQF
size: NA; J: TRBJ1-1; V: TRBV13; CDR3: ASSLRQGRLLYGGSTEAF
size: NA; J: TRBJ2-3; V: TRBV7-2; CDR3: ASSQRLAGGGTDTQY
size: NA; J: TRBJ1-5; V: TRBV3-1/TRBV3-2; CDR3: ASSRQGAGNQPQH
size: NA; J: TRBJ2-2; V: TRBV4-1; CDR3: ASSQDLKYGYGTGRYTGELF
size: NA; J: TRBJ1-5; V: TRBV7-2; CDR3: ASSSMTGGNQPQH
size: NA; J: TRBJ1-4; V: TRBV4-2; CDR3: ASSLGQRDEKLF
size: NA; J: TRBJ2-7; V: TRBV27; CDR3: ASSQSDGSYEQY
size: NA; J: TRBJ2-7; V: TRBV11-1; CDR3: ASSLADYYEQY
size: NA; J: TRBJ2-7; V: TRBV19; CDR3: ASSEGTRNEQY
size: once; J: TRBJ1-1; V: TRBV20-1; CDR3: SASLFGQGNTEAF
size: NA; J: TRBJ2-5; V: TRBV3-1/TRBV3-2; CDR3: ASSQGGTQETQY
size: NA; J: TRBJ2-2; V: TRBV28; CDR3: ASSYLEELF
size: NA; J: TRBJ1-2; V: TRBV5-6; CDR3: ASSLLAGQNYGYT
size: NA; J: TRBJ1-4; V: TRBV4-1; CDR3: ASSHPGGEKLF
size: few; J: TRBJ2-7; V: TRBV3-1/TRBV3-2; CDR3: ASSRRGGYYEQY
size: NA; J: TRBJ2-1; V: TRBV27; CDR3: ASSSYTGADEQF
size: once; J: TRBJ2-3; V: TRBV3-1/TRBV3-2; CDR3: ASSHPGRGPDTQY
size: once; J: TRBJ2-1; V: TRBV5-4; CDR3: ASSLRASGSYEQF
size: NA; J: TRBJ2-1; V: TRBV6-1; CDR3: ASSDLLAGGYNEQF
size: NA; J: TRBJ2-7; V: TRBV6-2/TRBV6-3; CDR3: ASSYSGGARYEQY